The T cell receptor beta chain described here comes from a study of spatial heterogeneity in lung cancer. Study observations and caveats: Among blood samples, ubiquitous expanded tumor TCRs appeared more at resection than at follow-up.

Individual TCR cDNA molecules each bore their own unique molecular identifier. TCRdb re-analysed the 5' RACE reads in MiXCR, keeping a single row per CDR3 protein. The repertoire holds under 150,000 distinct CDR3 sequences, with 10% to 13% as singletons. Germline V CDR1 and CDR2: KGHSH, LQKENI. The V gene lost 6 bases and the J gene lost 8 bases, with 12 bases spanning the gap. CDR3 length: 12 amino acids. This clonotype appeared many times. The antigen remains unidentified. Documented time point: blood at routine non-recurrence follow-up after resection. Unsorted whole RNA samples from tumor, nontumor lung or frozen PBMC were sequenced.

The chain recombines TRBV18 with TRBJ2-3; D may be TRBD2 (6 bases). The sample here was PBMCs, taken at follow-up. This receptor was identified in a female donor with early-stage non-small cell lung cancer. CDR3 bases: TGTGCCAGCTCTTCGGGAGAGGCTACGCAGTATTTT. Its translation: CASSSGEATQYF. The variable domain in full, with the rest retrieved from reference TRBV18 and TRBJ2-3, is NAGVMQNPRHLVRRRGQEARLRCSPMKGHSHVYWYRQLPEEGLKFMVYLQKENIIDESGMPKERFSAEFPKEGPSILRIQQVVRGDSAAYFCASSSGEATQYFGPGTRLTVL.